This TCR beta chain emerged from a study of blood T cell repertoires in COVID-19. In assigning cohorts, the study relied on participant-reported clinical history. CDR3 length: 17 residues. Germline V gene lookup returns CDR1 MDHEN and CDR2 SYDVKM. V lost 3 bases, J lost 6 bases, and 21 bases lay in between. The data were produced by immunoSEQ multiplex PCR, yet TCRdb's version contains in-frame clones alone and is incomplete. The table has 220,000 or so clones, about 86% seen once. Material: PBMCs or T cells enriched from blood (not recorded which). This sequence joins TRBV28 and TRBJ1-5; possibly TRBD1 for D (5 bases). This clonotype was obtained from a woman between 45 and 60 years old with acute COVID-19. The CDR3 DNA follows: TGTGCCAGCAGTTTCGTGGAGGGGAGGCTGGTGGGTCAGCCCCAGCATTTT. Translating gives CASSFVEGRLVGQPQHF.